This T cell receptor beta chain appears in the sequencing data of a study of cytomegalovirus exposure and HLA in healthy donors. Study details: Among around 200 million T cells, an earlier analysis found 90 million to 130 million unique TCR beta sequences. Findings of the study overall: A later analysis linked a missense variant in DCLRE1C to the trimming of TCR beta V and J genes. Reportedly, cytomegalovirus status was diagnosed with high sensitivity and specificity.

Of note for this clone: Its cognate antigen is unknown.

13 Jbeta primers and 60 Vbeta primers were used for the PCR. TCRdb keeps only in-frame clones here, not all; method: immunoSEQ multiplex PCR. The sample has 130,000 to 150,000 clones, more than 75% seen once. It was healthy bone marrow donors who served as donors. Sequencing was done on a sample of PBMCs. This clonotype was sampled from a female donor in good health and CMV-seronegative.

CDR3 in DNA: TGTGCCAGCAGACCAGCGGGAGAGCTTTTCGAGCAGTACTTC. As protein: CASRPAGELFEQYF. The V gene is TRBV27, the J gene TRBJ2-7; 8 bases line up with TRBD2. Germline V CDR1 and CDR2: MNHEY, SMNVEV (reference sequence). V was clipped by 6 bases and J by 6 bases; unmatched bases: 10. This CDR3 has 14 amino acids.